This T cell receptor (beta chain) is from a study of Ad26.COV2.S vaccination and SARS-CoV-2 variants. Treatment here: roughly 18 received Ad26.COV2.S at low or high dose, single or two shots; 5 received placebo; per-sample allocation not given. Following the first vaccine or placebo injection, samples were taken on day 63. Repertoires were generated with immunoSEQ multiplex PCR, while TCRdb's copy carries only in-frame clones and drops some. The table has 440,000 or so clones, approximately 90% seen once. The CDR3 sequence is 15 residues long. Trimming pared 2 bases from V and 6 bases from J, leaving 15 bases between. Germline V gene sequence: CDR1 MNHEY, CDR2 SVGAGI.

The rearrangement joins TRBV6-5 to TRBJ2-3, with D unresolved. This sequence was found in a person aged 18-65 years who received the Ad26.COV2.S COVID-19 vaccine or a placebo. Sample: peripheral blood, taken in a trial of Ad26.COV2.S vaccine versus placebo. CDR3 nucleotide sequence: TGTGCCAGCAGTTACGAGACTCCCCCTTTGGATACGCAGTATTTT. This gives the protein CASSYETPPLDTQYF.